This T cell receptor beta chain comes out of a study of human T cells and chemical hapten exposure. Background on the study: Upper back patch tests used 0.01% DPC, scored after 6 days. The study's findings and limits: Relative to control repertoires, expanded TCRs gave rise to significantly more large CDR3 similarity clusters.

Looked up from germline, CDR1 is SGHVS and CDR2 is FNYEAQ. The V end lost 5 bases, the J end lost 4 bases, and 21 bases lay between the germline ends. CDR3 length: 16 residues. Treatment: therapeutic diphenylcyclopropenone sensitization with weekly scalp DPC. The library gave individual cDNA molecules unique molecular identifiers. TCRdb reprocessed the reads with MiXCR, giving one entry per CDR3 protein. The sample has 3,000 or so distinct CDR3 sequences, 45% to 55% seen once; the top ten hold 5.8%. Concerning this clonotype: Its antigen is unidentified.

The material was whole blood, obtained before DPC sensitization or 2, 6, or about 24 weeks after (not recorded which). The sequence derives from an adult with alopecia areata. Some clones in this sample may be carry-over from other donors' samples. This table probably holds off-target reads from a library built for another chain. The chain uses TRBV7-6 and TRBJ2-7; no clear D. This chain's CDR3 is CASSPLGFGASYEQYF. The CDR3 nucleotides are TGTGCCAGCAGCCCCCTAGGCTTTGGCGCTTCTTACGAGCAGTACTTC.